The rows below give T cell receptor beta chains drawn from one sample of a study of early T cells in non-severe SARS-CoV-2 infection. TCRdb called the 5' RACE reads again in MiXCR, with one record for every CDR3 protein. The sample has more than 65,000 distinct CDR3 sequences, roughly 13% seen once. Input material: whole blood. The receptors shown here come from an adult who was a healthcare worker with PCR-confirmed SARS-CoV-2 infection or an uninfected control (not recorded which). Each CDR3 is given with its conserved first and last residue. The D gene is left open where the match is weak. A row's size may be missing; if present it is once, few, many or a size class.

d_gene: NA; v_gene: TRBV29-1; abundance: many; j_gene: TRBJ2-5; CDR3aa: CSVFSGEETQYF; CDR3nt: TGCAGCGTTTTTTCAGGGGAGGAGACCCAGTACTTC
d_gene: TRBD2; v_gene: TRBV10-3; abundance: few; j_gene: TRBJ2-3; CDR3aa: CAISDTGGNTDTQYF; CDR3nt: TGTGCCATCAGTGACACGGGAGGAAACACAGATACGCAGTATTTT
d_gene: TRBD2; v_gene: TRBV2; abundance: few; j_gene: TRBJ2-7; CDR3aa: CASCSSGGEQYF; CDR3nt: TGTGCCAGCTGCTCTAGCGGGGGTGAGCAGTACTTC
d_gene: NA; v_gene: TRBV6-2/TRBV6-3; abundance: many; j_gene: TRBJ2-1; CDR3aa: CASSLARRFF; CDR3nt: TGTGCCAGCAGTCTAGCCCGACGGTTCTTC
d_gene: NA; v_gene: TRBV9; abundance: many; j_gene: TRBJ1-2; CDR3aa: CASSVVVQGPSYGYTF; CDR3nt: TGTGCCAGCAGCGTAGTGGTCCAGGGGCCATCCTATGGCTACACCTTC
d_gene: NA; v_gene: TRBV6-5; abundance: few; j_gene: TRBJ1-4; CDR3aa: CASSTDRIRIREKLFF; CDR3nt: TGTGCCAGCAGTACCGACAGGATTCGGATTCGCGAAAAACTGTTTTTT
d_gene: NA; v_gene: TRBV30; abundance: many; j_gene: TRBJ1-1; CDR3aa: CAWGPRAFF; CDR3nt: TGTGCCTGGGGACCCCGAGCTTTCTTT
d_gene: TRBD1; v_gene: TRBV18; abundance: many; j_gene: TRBJ2-6; CDR3aa: CASSPPRGRPGANVLTF; CDR3nt: TGTGCCAGCTCACCACCGAGGGGGCGCCCTGGGGCCAACGTCCTGACTTTC
d_gene: NA; v_gene: TRBV7-2; abundance: NA; j_gene: TRBJ2-4; CDR3aa: CASSLAYAKNIQYF; CDR3nt: TGTGCCAGCAGCTTAGCTTATGCCAAAAACATTCAGTACTTC
d_gene: NA; v_gene: TRBV15; abundance: NA; j_gene: TRBJ1-1; CDR3aa: CATSRTVMNTEAFF; CDR3nt: TGTGCCACCAGCAGGACGGTAATGAACACTGAAGCTTTCTTT
d_gene: TRBD2; v_gene: TRBV9; abundance: NA; j_gene: TRBJ2-3; CDR3aa: CASSATSAAGVGTDTQYF; CDR3nt: TGTGCCAGCAGCGCCACTTCGGCAGCGGGGGTTGGCACAGATACGCAGTATTTT
d_gene: NA; v_gene: TRBV3-1; abundance: NA; j_gene: TRBJ1-2; CDR3aa: CASSQGRSYTF; CDR3nt: TGTGCCAGCAGCCAAGGAAGGAGCTACACCTTC
d_gene: NA; v_gene: TRBV11-3; abundance: few; j_gene: TRBJ2-1; CDR3aa: CASSPTRAGEQFF; CDR3nt: TGTGCCAGCAGCCCAACGAGGGCCGGTGAGCAGTTCTTC
d_gene: NA; v_gene: TRBV5-1; abundance: many; j_gene: TRBJ1-2; CDR3aa: CASSLEIGPRGDGYTF; CDR3nt: TGCGCCAGCAGCTTGGAAATCGGGCCCAGGGGAGATGGCTACACCTTC
d_gene: TRBD1; v_gene: TRBV6-5; abundance: NA; j_gene: TRBJ2-7; CDR3aa: CASRFPGTGHYEQYF; CDR3nt: TGTGCCAGCAGATTCCCCGGGACAGGGCACTACGAGCAGTACTTC
d_gene: NA; v_gene: TRBV20-1; abundance: many; j_gene: TRBJ2-4; CDR3aa: CSASDSGRAKNIQYF; CDR3nt: TGCAGTGCTAGCGATAGCGGTAGAGCCAAAAACATTCAGTACTTC
d_gene: TRBD1; v_gene: TRBV20-1; abundance: many; j_gene: TRBJ2-3; CDR3aa: CSAGPPGGGADTQYF; CDR3nt: TGCAGTGCCGGGCCGCCAGGGGGCGGCGCAGATACGCAGTATTTT
d_gene: TRBD2; v_gene: TRBV10-3; abundance: few; j_gene: TRBJ2-5; CDR3aa: CAIGPGGQETQYF; CDR3nt: TGTGCCATCGGACCGGGAGGCCAAGAGACCCAGTACTTC
d_gene: NA; v_gene: TRBV11-3; abundance: many; j_gene: TRBJ2-7; CDR3aa: CASSQRGTVTSYEQYF; CDR3nt: TGTGCCAGCAGCCAACGCGGGACAGTCACCTCCTACGAGCAGTACTTC
d_gene: TRBD1; v_gene: TRBV6-2/TRBV6-3; abundance: NA; j_gene: TRBJ2-2; CDR3aa: CASRGPGGSNTGELFF; CDR3nt: TGTGCCAGCAGGGGTCCAGGGGGATCGAACACCGGGGAGCTGTTTTTT
d_gene: NA; v_gene: TRBV3-1; abundance: few; j_gene: TRBJ1-2; CDR3aa: CASSQDWKGRGYTF; CDR3nt: TGTGCCAGCAGCCAAGATTGGAAGGGACGCGGCTACACCTTC
d_gene: NA; v_gene: TRBV12-3/TRBV12-4; abundance: many; j_gene: TRBJ1-4; CDR3aa: CASNLYRDGNEKLFF; CDR3nt: TGTGCCAGCAACTTGTACCGGGACGGAAATGAAAAACTGTTTTTT
d_gene: NA; v_gene: TRBV5-5; abundance: few; j_gene: TRBJ2-7; CDR3aa: CASSRGGGPISYEQYF; CDR3nt: TGTGCCAGCAGCCGTGGTGGGGGTCCTATCTCCTACGAGCAGTACTTC
d_gene: NA; v_gene: TRBV21-1; abundance: NA; j_gene: TRBJ2-5; CDR3aa: CASSLTTSQETQYF; CDR3nt: TGTGCCAGCAGTTTAACGACGAGTCAAGAGACCCAGTACTTC
d_gene: NA; v_gene: TRBV19; abundance: few; j_gene: TRBJ2-7; CDR3aa: CASSIDGADEQYF; CDR3nt: TGTGCCAGTAGTATAGACGGGGCGGACGAGCAGTACTTC
d_gene: NA; v_gene: TRBV10-2; abundance: few; j_gene: TRBJ1-1; CDR3aa: CASSEYSNTEAFF; CDR3nt: TGCGCCAGCAGTGAGTACTCTAACACTGAAGCTTTCTTT
d_gene: NA; v_gene: TRBV7-2; abundance: NA; j_gene: TRBJ2-3; CDR3aa: CASSRGSWSDTQYF; CDR3nt: TGTGCCAGCAGCCGAGGGTCGTGGTCAGATACGCAGTATTTT
d_gene: NA; v_gene: TRBV4-3; abundance: NA; j_gene: TRBJ2-4; CDR3aa: CASSQDADTGYGNIQYF; CDR3nt: TGCGCCAGCAGCCAAGATGCGGACACCGGATATGGAAACATTCAGTACTTC
d_gene: TRBD1; v_gene: TRBV27; abundance: NA; j_gene: TRBJ1-1; CDR3aa: CASSKPGQGVAEAFF; CDR3nt: TGTGCCAGCAGTAAGCCGGGACAGGGTGTGGCTGAAGCTTTCTTT
d_gene: NA; v_gene: TRBV30; abundance: NA; j_gene: TRBJ1-6; CDR3aa: CAWSALTGNVSPLHF; CDR3nt: TGTGCCTGGAGTGCGCTAACAGGGAACGTGTCACCCCTCCACTTT
d_gene: TRBD2; v_gene: TRBV11-2; abundance: many; j_gene: TRBJ2-2; CDR3aa: CASSTRTRSNTGELFF; CDR3nt: TGTGCCAGCAGCACCCGGACTAGATCAAACACCGGGGAGCTGTTTTTT
d_gene: NA; v_gene: TRBV7-9; abundance: NA; j_gene: TRBJ2-5; CDR3aa: CASSPDLGITQYF; CDR3nt: TGTGCCAGCAGCCCAGACCTAGGGATCACCCAGTACTTC
d_gene: NA; v_gene: TRBV11-2; abundance: many; j_gene: TRBJ1-2; CDR3aa: CASSLAGRANNYGYTF; CDR3nt: TGTGCCAGCAGCTTAGCCGGGAGGGCGAACAACTATGGCTACACCTTC
d_gene: TRBD2; v_gene: TRBV18; abundance: few; j_gene: TRBJ2-3; CDR3aa: CASSPPTGTLTSDHTDTQYF; CDR3nt: TGTGCCAGCTCACCACCCACCGGCACCTTAACTAGCGACCACACAGATACGCAGTATTTT
d_gene: NA; v_gene: TRBV5-1; abundance: few; j_gene: TRBJ2-1; CDR3aa: CASRERPMGGDEQFF; CDR3nt: TGCGCCAGCAGAGAAAGACCCATGGGTGGCGATGAGCAGTTCTTC
d_gene: NA; v_gene: TRBV29-1; abundance: once; j_gene: TRBJ2-1; CDR3aa: CSVPGADYNEQFF; CDR3nt: TGCAGCGTGCCCGGGGCAGATTACAATGAGCAGTTCTTC
d_gene: TRBD1; v_gene: TRBV2; abundance: NA; j_gene: TRBJ1-2; CDR3aa: CASNPDRGRGYTF; CDR3nt: TGTGCCAGCAACCCGGACAGGGGGCGAGGCTACACCTTC
d_gene: NA; v_gene: TRBV4-1; abundance: many; j_gene: TRBJ1-5; CDR3aa: CASSPTGRVNNQPQHF; CDR3nt: TGCGCCAGCAGCCCGACCGGCAGGGTTAACAATCAGCCCCAGCATTTT
d_gene: NA; v_gene: TRBV5-4; abundance: few; j_gene: TRBJ1-1; CDR3aa: CASSNRRVTYTEAFF; CDR3nt: TGTGCCAGCAGCAACCGACGGGTCACGTACACTGAAGCTTTCTTT
d_gene: NA; v_gene: TRBV5-1; abundance: NA; j_gene: TRBJ2-1; CDR3aa: CASSRTDSSYNEQFF; CDR3nt: TGCGCCAGCAGCCGAACGGACAGCTCCTACAATGAGCAGTTCTTC
d_gene: NA; v_gene: TRBV19; abundance: many; j_gene: TRBJ2-2; CDR3aa: CASRSGRIPNTGELFF; CDR3nt: TGTGCCAGTAGATCGGGACGGATACCGAACACCGGGGAGCTGTTTTTT
d_gene: TRBD1; v_gene: TRBV9; abundance: NA; j_gene: TRBJ2-1; CDR3aa: CASSERAGGYNEQFF; CDR3nt: TGTGCCAGCAGCGAACGAGCAGGGGGATACAATGAGCAGTTCTTC
d_gene: NA; v_gene: TRBV20-1; abundance: NA; j_gene: TRBJ1-1; CDR3aa: CSAKSGVIAFF; CDR3nt: TGCAGTGCTAAGTCGGGGGTTATTGCTTTCTTT
d_gene: TRBD2; v_gene: TRBV5-1; abundance: many; j_gene: TRBJ2-5; CDR3aa: CASSGRSGGETQYF; CDR3nt: TGCGCCAGCAGCGGACGTAGCGGGGGAGAGACCCAGTACTTC
d_gene: NA; v_gene: TRBV7-6; abundance: many; j_gene: TRBJ2-3; CDR3aa: CASSLAWNPTDTQYF; CDR3nt: TGTGCCAGCAGCTTAGCCTGGAACCCCACAGATACGCAGTATTTT
d_gene: NA; v_gene: TRBV29-1; abundance: NA; j_gene: TRBJ2-3; CDR3aa: CSVIPSTDTQYF; CDR3nt: TGCAGCGTGATTCCTAGCACAGATACGCAGTATTTT
d_gene: NA; v_gene: TRBV18; abundance: NA; j_gene: TRBJ1-5; CDR3aa: CASSPRADPGGNQPQHF; CDR3nt: TGTGCCAGCTCACCACGAGCAGATCCAGGGGGCAATCAGCCCCAGCATTTT
d_gene: NA; v_gene: TRBV3-1; abundance: few; j_gene: TRBJ1-2; CDR3aa: CASSQDGGDYGYTF; CDR3nt: TGTGCCAGCAGCCAAGATGGGGGAGACTATGGCTACACCTTC
d_gene: NA; v_gene: TRBV3-1; abundance: many; j_gene: TRBJ1-1; CDR3aa: CASSPKRTANTEAFF; CDR3nt: TGTGCCAGCAGCCCTAAACGGACGGCGAACACTGAAGCTTTCTTT
d_gene: TRBD1; v_gene: TRBV5-4; abundance: many; j_gene: TRBJ1-1; CDR3aa: CASTLGQGRTEAFF; CDR3nt: TGTGCCAGCACTCTGGGACAGGGGAGGACTGAAGCTTTCTTT
d_gene: NA; v_gene: TRBV5-1; abundance: many; j_gene: TRBJ1-6; CDR3aa: CASSLEQGSSPLHF; CDR3nt: TGCGCCAGCAGCTTGGAACAGGGATCCTCACCCCTCCACTTT
d_gene: NA; v_gene: TRBV7-8; abundance: few; j_gene: TRBJ2-5; CDR3aa: CASSLAGGAETQYF; CDR3nt: TGTGCCAGCAGCTTAGCCGGTGGCGCGGAGACCCAGTACTTC
d_gene: NA; v_gene: TRBV5-6; abundance: few; j_gene: TRBJ2-6; CDR3aa: CASSLVVSGANVLTF; CDR3nt: TGTGCCAGCAGCTTGGTAGTCTCTGGGGCCAACGTCCTGACTTTC
d_gene: NA; v_gene: TRBV13; abundance: few; j_gene: TRBJ2-1; CDR3aa: CASSFSGKTLDEQFF; CDR3nt: TGTGCCAGCAGCTTTTCTGGGAAGACGCTGGATGAGCAGTTCTTC
d_gene: NA; v_gene: TRBV6-5; abundance: NA; j_gene: TRBJ1-1; CDR3aa: CASSYSPQGYTEAFF; CDR3nt: TGTGCCAGCAGTTACTCTCCCCAGGGGTACACTGAAGCTTTCTTT